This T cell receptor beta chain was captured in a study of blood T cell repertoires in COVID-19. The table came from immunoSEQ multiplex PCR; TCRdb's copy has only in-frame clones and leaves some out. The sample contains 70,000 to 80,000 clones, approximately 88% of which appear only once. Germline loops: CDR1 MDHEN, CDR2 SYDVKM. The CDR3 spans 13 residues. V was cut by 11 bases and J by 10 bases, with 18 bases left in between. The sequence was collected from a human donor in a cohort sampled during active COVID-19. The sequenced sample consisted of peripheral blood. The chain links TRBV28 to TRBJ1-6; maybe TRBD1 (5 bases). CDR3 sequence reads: CACTRAFTSPLHF. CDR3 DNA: TGTGCCTGTACCAGGGCTTTTACCTCACCCCTCCACTTT.